This T cell receptor (beta chain) is from a study of a mutant IDH1 vaccine in newly diagnosed glioma. Background on the study: Vaccination began 4-6 weeks post radiotherapy alone, or with temozolomide cycles.

General observations from the study: Vaccination elicited immune responses in roughly 92% of patients. Changes to the top peripheral T cell clonotypes appeared unrelated to pseudoprogression.

The time point denotes: week 35, safety follow-up. Vaccination used 300 ug of mutant IDH1 20-mer peptide per dose, with topical imiquimod. Those who donated had recent WHO grade 3 or 4 IDH1-mutant, ATRX-lost astrocytomas. CDR1 is SQVTM and CDR2 is ANQGSEA in the germline V gene. The CDR3 spans 13 residues. Trimming removed 6 bases at V and 0 bases at J, with 12 bases between. Some clones are missing from TCRdb's copy, which holds only in-frame ones; the method was immunoSEQ multiplex PCR. This table has tens of thousands of clones, around 80% appearing once. Comments on this clone: Its antigen is unknown.

The receptor's source is a man aged 50 to 60 with glioma. The sample in question was PBMCs, obtained from a glioma patient whose treatment included an IDH1 peptide vaccine. This chain uses TRBV29-1 with TRBJ2-7; D ambiguous. This CDR3 is CSVGPASSYEQYF. CDR3 DNA sequence: TGCAGCGTAGGCCCTGCTAGCTCCTACGAGCAGTACTTC.